This T cell receptor (beta chain) was sequenced during a study of blood T cell repertoires in COVID-19. Study details: The United States, Italy and Spain supplied acute and convalescent COVID-19 samples. The analysed material was cDNA or gDNA that came from T cells, B-cell-depleted T cells, or PBMCs.

The J segment lost 2 bases and the V segment lost 7 bases, leaving 6 bases of the junction unmatched. Germline-derived CDR1 and CDR2 are SNHLY and FYNNEI. There are 15 residues in the CDR3. In the original analysis: Researchers report that nucleated cell counts were estimated from reference gene primer amplification. Profiled with immunoSEQ multiplex PCR; TCRdb holds only in-frame clones, not every one. V, J and clone size derive from that table, while D and trimming were established from the DNA sequence. This sample has about 80,000 clones, with around 90% found just once. The sequencing input was peripheral blood. The clonotype was recovered from a man aged 25-40 years with acute or convalescent COVID-19. The genes are TRBV2 and TRBJ2-5, with 11 nucleotides matching TRBD1. DNA for the CDR3: TGTGCCAGCATGAGGGACAGGGGGGGGCAAGAGACCCAGTACTTC. Translation gives CASMRDRGGQETQYF.